The 24 T cell receptor beta chains listed next were all sequenced from one sample in a study of blood T cell repertoires in COVID-19. Profiled with immunoSEQ multiplex PCR; TCRdb holds only in-frame clones, not every one. Of roughly 290,000 clones detected, 84% appear once; the ten largest clones hold approximately 14%. Sequencing input: peripheral blood. These receptors came from a person between 65 and 80 years old with COVID-19, enrolled during active disease.

For the CDR3, the DNA is TGTGCCAGCAGTGAACACTTATTGAACACTGAAGCTTTCTTT. Its protein product is CASSEHLLNTEAFF. The genes are TRBV2 and TRBJ1-1; no clear D gene. Germline CDR1 reads SNHLY; CDR2 reads FYNNEI. Trimming cost V 2 bases and J 0 bases, with 7 bases left between them. This CDR3 spans 14 amino acids.

V is TRBV14 and J is TRBJ2-7; no clear D. This CDR3 has 15 amino acids. Germline values: CDR1 SGHDN, CDR2 FVKESK. The ends were cut back, 1 base at V and 4 bases at J, with 14 bases in the middle. CDR3 in DNA: TGTGCCAGCAGCCAAGTTGTTGGTAGTTCTTACGAGCAGTACTTC. Encoded protein: CASSQVVGSSYEQYF.

V and J are TRBV4-3 and TRBJ1-2; 8 positions match TRBD1. Germline V CDR1 and CDR2: LGHNA, YSLEER. V was clipped by 3 bases and J by 7 bases; unmatched bases: 10. This CDR3 spans 15 amino acids. CDR3 coding DNA: TGCGCCAGCAGCCAGGGTCCCCAGGGGGCGGGTGGCTACACCTTC. Encoded protein: CASSQGPQGAGGYTF.

This clone occurred once. The chain carries TRBV2 and TRBJ2-7, with 12 nucleotides matching TRBD1. The CDR3 runs 14 residues. After removal of 7 bases from V and 3 bases from J, the junction contained 4 bases not matched to a gene. Germline loops: CDR1 SNHLY, CDR2 FYNNEI. The CDR3 DNA reads TGTGCCAGCACCAGGGACAGGGGGCTCTACGAGCAGTACTTC. This gives the protein CASTRDRGLYEQYF.

The genes are TRBV7-9 and TRBJ2-1; no clear D. The V gene lost 5 bases and the J gene lost 4 bases, with 9 bases spanning the gap. CDR1 SEHNR and CDR2 FQNEAQ come from the germline V gene (reference sequence). The CDR3 covers 13 residues. Written as DNA, the CDR3 is TGTGCCAGCAGCCTCGACAATTACAATGAGCAGTTCTTC. This codes for CASSLDNYNEQFF.

This chain uses TRBV6-1 with TRBJ2-1; perhaps TRBD2 as D (6 bases). Looked up from germline, CDR1 is MNHNS and CDR2 is SASEGT. There are 15 residues in the CDR3. Deletions cut 2 bases from V and 6 bases from J, with 14 bases between. The CDR3 nucleotides are TGTGCCAGCAGTGAAACCCAGCTTAGCGGCAATGAGCAGTTCTTC. Its translation is CASSETQLSGNEQFF.

This clone was seen repeatedly, ten times or more. The chain uses TRBV6-4 and TRBJ2-7, with 12 bases aligning to TRBD1. Germline assignment: CDR1 MRHNA and CDR2 SNTAGT. The CDR3 covers 19 residues. J gave up 0 bases and V 1 base, and 10 bases lay outside the gene matches. The CDR3 nucleotides are TGTGCCAGCAGTGACTTGGGACAGGGGGCTGTAATAACCTCCTACGAGCAGTACTTC. It encodes CASSDLGQGAVITSYEQYF.

In this sample, this clone turned up a few times. This rearrangement joins TRBV28 to TRBJ1-2, with 7 positions matching TRBD1. This CDR3 has 12 amino acids. Germline V gives CDR1 MDHEN, CDR2 SYDVKM. Losses at the gene ends were 11 bases for V and 4 bases for J; bases not matched to a gene: 7. The CDR3 sequence: CAVRGQIYGYTF. The CDR3 DNA follows: TGTGCCGTTCGGGGACAGATCTATGGCTACACCTTC.

The rearrangement joins TRBV14 to TRBJ2-5; D is unresolved. Germline V CDR1 and CDR2: SGHDN, FVKESK. The CDR3 contains 14 residues. Trimming pared 1 base from V and 4 bases from J, leaving 10 bases between. The CDR3 DNA sequence: TGTGCCAGCAGCCAAGTTTCCTGGAGAGAGACCCAGTACTTC. Its translation: CASSQVSWRETQYF.

The chain joins TRBV11-1 to TRBJ1-1; D unresolved. The V and J ends lost 5 bases and 6 bases respectively, with 13 bases between them. Germline V CDR1 and CDR2: SGHAT, FQDESV (reference sequence). This CDR3 comprises 13 residues. CDR3 loop: CASSRLSTAEAFF. The DNA of the CDR3 is TGTGCCAGCAGCCGTCTATCGACTGCTGAAGCTTTCTTT. The variable domain in full, completed from reference TRBV11-1 and TRBJ1-1, reads EAEVAQSPRYKITEKSQAVAFWCDPISGHATLYWYRQILGQGPELLVQFQDESVVDDSQLPKDRFSAERLKGVDSTLKIQPAELGDSAMYLCASSRLSTAEAFFGQGTRLTVV.

This clone was counted many times. Written as DNA, the CDR3 is TGTGCCACAAGGCCTGGGGCGAATCCCCATGAGCAGTTCTTC. Encoded protein: CATRPGANPHEQFF. The chain has TRBV13 and TRBJ2-1; TRBD1 is a possible D gene (5 bases). This CDR3 contains 14 residues. The germline CDR1 and CDR2 sequences are PRHDT and FYEKMQ (reference sequence). Between the trimmed V and J ends, which lost 10 bases and 8 bases, there was a span of 21 bases.

The chain links TRBV28 to TRBJ1-2, with a weak D call TRBD1 (6 bases). The germline V gene has CDR1 MDHEN and CDR2 SYDVKM. The CDR3 sequence is 14 residues long. Between the trimmed V and J ends, which lost 5 bases and 4 bases, there was a span of 14 bases. In DNA form, the CDR3 reads TGTGCCAGCAGTCCTCCCCAGGGGCCCTATGGCTACACCTTC. Amino acids: CASSPPQGPYGYTF.

This clone was detected only once. The rearrangement joins TRBV6-2 or TRBV6-3 to TRBJ2-6; D is unresolved. V lost 4 bases and J lost 0, with 10 bases in between. Per germline, CDR1 MNHEY and CDR2 SVGEGT. The CDR3 totals 16 residues. The CDR3 coding sequence is TGTGCCAGCAGTTCCTTACGGTACTCTGGGGCCAACGTCCTGACTTTC. Its protein is CASSSLRYSGANVLTF.

This clone was detected only once. CDR3 sequence reads: CASSLSFVGSLAGENNEQFF. The DNA for the CDR3 is TGTGCCAGCAGCTTAAGTTTCGTAGGATCGCTAGCGGGAGAAAATAATGAGCAGTTCTTC. The J gene is TRBJ2-1, the V gene TRBV7-6; TRBD2 aligns across 10 bases. V shed 2 bases, J shed 7 bases, and the junction held 20 bases outside the gene matches. Germline V gene lookup returns CDR1 SGHVS and CDR2 FNYEAQ. The CDR3 loop spans 20 amino acids.

This clone was recorded once. The chain has TRBV29-1 and TRBJ1-2; 8 bases agree with TRBD1. The length of the CDR3 is 13 residues. CDR1 and CDR2 (germline): SQVTM, ANQGSEA. The V gene end was trimmed by 1 base and the J gene end by 8 bases; junction bases not matched to a gene: 6. The CDR3 DNA is TGCAGCGTTGAAGGTGGCAGGGGGCTAGGCTACACCTTC. Its translation is CSVEGGRGLGYTF.

The chain links TRBV5-1 to TRBJ2-1; 10 nucleotides match TRBD2. Trimming cost V 4 bases and J 8 bases; bases outside gene matches: 6. This CDR3 region has 14 residues. Germline assignment: CDR1 SGHRS and CDR2 YFSETQ. CDR3 sequence reads: CASSAGLATDEQFF. Written as DNA, the CDR3 is TGCGCCAGCAGCGCGGGACTAGCGACCGATGAGCAGTTCTTC.

A few counts support this clone. The genes are TRBV5-1 and TRBJ1-4; TRBD1 matches 9 bases. Losses at the gene ends were 0 bases for V and 7 bases for J; bases not matched to a gene: 7. Per germline, CDR1 SGHRS and CDR2 YFSETQ. The CDR3 sequence is 16 residues long. CDR3: CASSLEGTGIGEKLFF. For the CDR3, the DNA is TGCGCCAGCAGCTTGGAGGGGACAGGGATAGGTGAAAAACTGTTTTTT.

The chain links TRBV23-1 to TRBJ2-5; D call uncertain. TRBV23-1 is recorded as an ORF, its role being uncertain. Trimming left V 0 bases short and J 1 base short, with 9 bases between. This CDR3 is 15 amino acids long. The CDR3 DNA is TGCGCCAGCAGTCAATCGGGCAGTACCCAAGAGACCCAGTACTTC. It encodes CASSQSGSTQETQYF.

The CDR3 here is CASSPSGQPQHF. In nucleotides, the CDR3 is TGTGCCAGCAGCCCCTCGGGTCAGCCCCAGCATTTT. The chain links TRBV5-6 to TRBJ1-5; no firm D call. V dropped 4 bases and J dropped 6 bases, with 8 bases sitting between them. There are 12 residues in the CDR3. Germline values: CDR1 SGHDT, CDR2 YYEEEE.

This clone occurred once. The V call is TRBV6-5, the J call TRBJ2-2, with D maybe TRBD2 (6 bases). With 5 bases removed from V and 5 bases from J, the gap between germline ends came to 15 bases. CDR1 MNHEY and CDR2 SVGAGI come from the germline V gene. The CDR3 spans 15 residues. The CDR3: CASSRLEGVTGELFF. The DNA of the CDR3 is TGTGCCAGCAGTAGACTAGAAGGGGTAACCGGGGAGCTGTTTTTT.

Only one count was recorded for this clone. This rearrangement joins TRBV5-1 to TRBJ2-1, with 13 bases identical to TRBD2. The germline CDR1 and CDR2 sequences are SGHRS and YFSETQ. With V trimmed by 0 bases and J by 1 base, 10 bases remained unmatched. CDR3 length equals 20 residues. As DNA, the CDR3 is TGCGCCAGCAGCTTGGCCGGGCAGTTGACTAGCGGGGGGTCCTACAATGAGCAGTTCTTC. Protein sequence: CASSLAGQLTSGGSYNEQFF.

The chain uses TRBV6-5 and TRBJ2-5, with 7 bases identical to TRBD1. Germline-derived CDR1 and CDR2 are MNHEY and SVGAGI. The CDR3 consists of 13 residues. Unmatched junction bases numbered 4, after V lost 6 bases and J lost 3 bases. The CDR3 is CASRITGEETQYF. CDR3 DNA: TGTGCCAGCAGAATCACAGGGGAAGAGACCCAGTACTTC.

The sample holds one count of this clone. The chain is built from TRBV28 and TRBJ1-2; 7 bases line up with TRBD1. Germline V gives CDR1 MDHEN, CDR2 SYDVKM. The J segment lost 7 bases and the V segment lost 5 bases, leaving 4 bases of the junction unmatched. There are 12 residues in the CDR3. The CDR3 here is CASSTQGGGYTF. CDR3 coding DNA: TGTGCCAGCAGTACCCAGGGGGGTGGCTACACCTTC.

CDR3 region: CASSDPGVSASYEQYF. Written as DNA, the CDR3 is TGTGCCAGCAGTGACCCAGGGGTTAGCGCGTCCTACGAGCAGTACTTC. J is TRBJ2-7 and V is TRBV6-1; weak D call: TRBD1 (6 bases). Germline CDR1 MNHNS, CDR2 SASEGT. V lost 3 bases and J 1 base, leaving 16 bases between the germline ends. This CDR3 region has 16 residues.